This passage covers 9 T cell receptor beta chains from one sample sequenced in a study of blood T cell repertoires in COVID-19. Method: immunoSEQ multiplex PCR; TCRdb's copy keeps in-frame clones and lacks some. The sample records 130,000 to 150,000 clones, more than 80% being singletons. Sequencing was done on a sample of peripheral blood. These receptors were taken from a human donor in a cohort sampled during active COVID-19.

This sequence joins TRBV5-5 and TRBJ2-1; TRBD2 agrees at 7 bases. Germline lookup yields CDR1 SGHKS and CDR2 YYEKEE (reference sequence). The V gene end was trimmed by 3 bases and the J gene end by 4 bases; junction bases not matched to a gene: 19. The CDR3 totals 19 residues. The CDR3 sequence is CASSSRGGTGGLLYNEQFF. In DNA form, the CDR3 reads TGTGCCAGCAGCTCAAGAGGCGGGACGGGGGGACTTCTTTACAATGAGCAGTTCTTC.

There are a few counts of this clone. The chain combines TRBV5-1 with TRBJ2-2, with D hard to call. CDR1 and CDR2 from the germline V gene are SGHRS and YFSETQ. Trimming took off 2 bases at V and 1 base at J, with 9 bases between the two ends. CDR3 size: 15 residues. The CDR3 coding sequence is TGCGCCAGCAGCTTAATGGCGGTGAACACCGGGGAGCTGTTTTTT. Translation: CASSLMAVNTGELFF.

CDR3 protein: CASSPGGGSRGKTEAFF. In DNA, the CDR3 is TGTGCCAGCAGCCCGGGAGGGGGGTCCCGGGGGAAAACTGAAGCTTTCTTT. V is TRBV11-3 and J is TRBJ1-1; D is perhaps TRBD1 (6 bases). In germline, CDR1 is SGHNT, CDR2 YENEEA. Trimming stripped 5 bases from V and 5 bases from J, with 24 bases between. The CDR3 covers 17 residues.

This clone was observed a few times. The chain employs TRBV4-1 and TRBJ2-7; D possibly corresponds to TRBD1 (6 bases). The V gene lost 0 bases and the J gene lost 2 bases, with 8 bases spanning the gap. The germline V gene encodes CDR1 MGHRA and CDR2 YSYEKL. The CDR3 contains 14 residues. As DNA, the CDR3 is TGCGCCAGCAGCCAAGACTGGGACACCTACGAGCAGTACTTC. It yields the protein CASSQDWDTYEQYF.

J is TRBJ1-1 and V is TRBV29-1, with a tentative D call TRBD1 (6 bases). The V end lost 4 bases, the J end lost 2 bases, and 8 bases lay between the germline ends. Germline V CDR1 and CDR2: SQVTM, ANQGSEA. The CDR3 is 12 residues long. Here the CDR3 DNA reads TGCAGCGTTGGACAGGCTAACACTGAAGCTTTCTTT. It codes for CSVGQANTEAFF.

The chain uses TRBV28 and TRBJ2-6; D unclear. This CDR3 has 13 amino acids. The germline CDR1 and CDR2 sequences are MDHEN and SYDVKM. The V gene lost 3 bases and the J gene lost 4 bases, with 4 bases spanning the gap. The CDR3 nucleotides are TGTGCCAGCAGTTTGCAGGGGGCCAACGTCCTGACTTTC. Translating gives CASSLQGANVLTF.

This clone appeared a single time. This sequence joins TRBV6-5 and TRBJ1-5, with 8 bases fitting TRBD1. Germline V gene sequence: CDR1 MNHEY, CDR2 SVGAGI. Unmatched junction bases numbered 9, after V lost 7 bases and J lost 7 bases. The CDR3 is 14 amino acids. CDR3 nucleotide sequence: TGTGCCAGCAAGCTTTCAGGGGGCGGGCAGCCCCAGCATTTT. It specifies CASKLSGGGQPQHF.

The chain carries TRBV7-2 and TRBJ2-7, with 7 bases fitting TRBD2. Germline V lookup: CDR1 SGHTA, CDR2 FQGNSA. The CDR3 is 15 residues long. J lost 3 bases, V lost 1 base, and 6 bases had no gene match. CDR3 nucleotides: TGTGCCAGCAGCTTAGTTCGAGCGGGGAACTACGAGCAGTACTTC. As protein: CASSLVRAGNYEQYF.

The V call is TRBV9, the J call TRBJ1-5; tentatively, D is TRBD1 (6 bases). V lost 0 bases to trimming and J lost 2 bases, with 12 bases between them. Germline CDR1 and CDR2: SGDLS and YYNGEE. The length of the CDR3 is 16 residues. DNA of the CDR3: TGTGCCAGCAGCGTAGATGGGGGCTTGGGCAATCAGCCCCAGCATTTT. Translating it yields CASSVDGGLGNQPQHF.